A single sample gave rise to the 2 T cell receptor beta chains below, sequenced in a study of identical twins. TCRdb itself ran the 5' RACE reads through MiXCR, one entry per CDR3 protein. The sample includes 550,000 to 700,000 distinct CDR3 sequences, 21% seen only once; the top ten take over 4%. This sample also appeared in a second study, on T cells expressing NK-cell markers.

Sequencing input: PBMCs. The source of these receptors is a woman aged 18-35 years in good health.

This clonotype appeared once. V is TRBV28 and J is TRBJ2-3; the D call may be TRBD1 or TRBD2 (6 bases each). Trimming cost V 7 bases and J 3 bases, with 20 bases left between them. This CDR3 has 16 amino acids. CDR1 is MDHEN, CDR2 SYDVKM, per germline. The CDR3 DNA reads as TGTGCCAGCACCGAGGGGGAGAGAGGAGGGACAGATACGCAGTATTTT. This gives the protein CASTEGERGGTDTQYF.

The chain couples TRBV4-3 to TRBJ2-2, with D hard to call. With 5 bases removed from V and 6 bases from J, the gap between germline ends came to 16 bases. There are 15 residues in the CDR3. Germline CDR1 LGHNA, CDR2 YSLEER. The CDR3, as DNA: TGCGCCAGCAGCTCCCTAGGGCTCCACGCCGGGGAGCTGTTTTTT. Translation: CASSSLGLHAGELFF.